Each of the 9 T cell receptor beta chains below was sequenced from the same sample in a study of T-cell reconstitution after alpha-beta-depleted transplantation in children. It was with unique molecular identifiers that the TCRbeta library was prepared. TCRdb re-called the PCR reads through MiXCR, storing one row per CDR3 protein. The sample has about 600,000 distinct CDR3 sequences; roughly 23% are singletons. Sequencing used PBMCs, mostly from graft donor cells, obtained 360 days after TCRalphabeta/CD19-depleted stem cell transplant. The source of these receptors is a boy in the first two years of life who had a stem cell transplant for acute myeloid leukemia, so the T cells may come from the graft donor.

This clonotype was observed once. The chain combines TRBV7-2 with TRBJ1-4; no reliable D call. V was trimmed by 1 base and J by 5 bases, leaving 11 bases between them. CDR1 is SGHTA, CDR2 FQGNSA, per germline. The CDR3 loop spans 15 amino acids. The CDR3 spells CASSLDDAGNEKLFF. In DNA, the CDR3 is TGTGCCAGCAGCTTAGACGATGCGGGGAATGAAAAACTGTTTTTT.

CDR3 region: CASSLGLGSTEAFF. The CDR3 nucleotides are TGTGCCAGCAGCTTAGGCCTGGGTAGTACTGAAGCTTTCTTT. The rearrangement uses TRBV7-3 and TRBJ1-1, with D unresolved. The CDR3 totals 14 residues. Germline values: CDR1 SGHTA, CDR2 FQGTGA. With 2 bases removed from V and 5 bases from J, the gap between germline ends came to 12 bases.

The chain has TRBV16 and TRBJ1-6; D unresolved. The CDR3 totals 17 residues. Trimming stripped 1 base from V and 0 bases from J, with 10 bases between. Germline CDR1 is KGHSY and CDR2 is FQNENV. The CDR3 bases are TGTGCCAGCAGCCAATTCTGGACTGTCTCCTATAATTCACCCCTCCACTTT. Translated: CASSQFWTVSYNSPLHF.

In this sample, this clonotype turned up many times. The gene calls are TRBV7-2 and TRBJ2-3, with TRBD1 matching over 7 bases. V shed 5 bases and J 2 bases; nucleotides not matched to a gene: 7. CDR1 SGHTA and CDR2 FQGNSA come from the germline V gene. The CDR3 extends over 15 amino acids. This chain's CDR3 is CASSQPGQITDTQYF. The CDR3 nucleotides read TGTGCCAGCAGCCAACCGGGACAGATCACAGATACGCAGTATTTT.

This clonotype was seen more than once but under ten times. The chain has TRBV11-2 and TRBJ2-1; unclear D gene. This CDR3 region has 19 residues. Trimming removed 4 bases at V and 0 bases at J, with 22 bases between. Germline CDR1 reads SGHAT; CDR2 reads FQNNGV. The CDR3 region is CASSSPTEVVPSSYNEQFF. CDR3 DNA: TGTGCCAGCAGCTCCCCCACCGAAGTAGTTCCGAGCTCCTACAATGAGCAGTTCTTC. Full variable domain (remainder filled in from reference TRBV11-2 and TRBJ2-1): EAGVAQSPRYKIIEKRQSVAFWCNPISGHATLYWYQQILGQGPKLLIQFQNNGVVDDSQLPKDRFSAERLKGVDSTLKIQPAKLEDSAVYLCASSSPTEVVPSSYNEQFFGPGTRLTVL.

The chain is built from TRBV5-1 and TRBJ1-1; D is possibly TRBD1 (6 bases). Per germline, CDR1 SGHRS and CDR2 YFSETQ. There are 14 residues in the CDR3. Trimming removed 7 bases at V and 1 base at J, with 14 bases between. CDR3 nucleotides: TGCGCCAGCTGTCCCGGGGGCGAGAACACTGAAGCTTTCTTT. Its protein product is CASCPGGENTEAFF.

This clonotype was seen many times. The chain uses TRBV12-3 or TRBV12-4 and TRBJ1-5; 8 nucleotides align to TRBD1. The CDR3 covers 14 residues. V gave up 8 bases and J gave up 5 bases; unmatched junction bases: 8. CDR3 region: CASARDRRYQPQHF. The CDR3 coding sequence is TGTGCCAGCGCCCGGGACAGGCGCTATCAGCCCCAGCATTTT.

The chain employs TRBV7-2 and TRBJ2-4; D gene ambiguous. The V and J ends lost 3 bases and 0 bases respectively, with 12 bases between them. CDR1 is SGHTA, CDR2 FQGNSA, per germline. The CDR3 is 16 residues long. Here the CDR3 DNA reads TGTGCCAGCAGCTTCCAAAGTCTACTAGCCAAAAACATTCAGTACTTC. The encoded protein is CASSFQSLLAKNIQYF.

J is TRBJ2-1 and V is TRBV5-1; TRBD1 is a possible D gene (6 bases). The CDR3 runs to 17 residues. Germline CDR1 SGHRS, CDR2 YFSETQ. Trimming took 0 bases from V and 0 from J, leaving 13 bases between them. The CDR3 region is CASSLGLTGSSYNEQFF. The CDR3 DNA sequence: TGCGCCAGCAGCTTGGGCCTTACAGGGAGCTCCTACAATGAGCAGTTCTTC.